This T cell receptor beta chain is drawn from a study of radiation and T cells in renal cell carcinoma. In regard to this clone: At one boundary the junction diverges from the germline segment, which might be a read error.

As for time point: baseline pretreatment blood. Treatment meaning: 15 Gy SBRT to primary tumor, nephrectomy 4 weeks later. Libraries were prepared by immunoSEQ multiplex PCR; TCRdb keeps only in-frame clonotypes and omits some of them. The table has around 140,000 clones, roughly 85% seen once; the top ten hold under 30%. The CDR3 contains 12 residues. Germline V gene sequence: CDR1 MNHEY, CDR2 SMNVEV (reference sequence). Sequencing was performed on blood, taken from a patient whose treatment included radiotherapy and nephrectomy. V usage is TRBV27 and J usage is TRBJ2-7; D is perhaps TRBD1 or TRBD2 (6 bases each). This clonotype originated in a woman aged 45-65 years with renal cell carcinoma. The CDR3 protein is CASTRPGASHNF. CDR3 in DNA: TGTGCCAGCACCCGACCGGGGGCCTCACATAACTTC.